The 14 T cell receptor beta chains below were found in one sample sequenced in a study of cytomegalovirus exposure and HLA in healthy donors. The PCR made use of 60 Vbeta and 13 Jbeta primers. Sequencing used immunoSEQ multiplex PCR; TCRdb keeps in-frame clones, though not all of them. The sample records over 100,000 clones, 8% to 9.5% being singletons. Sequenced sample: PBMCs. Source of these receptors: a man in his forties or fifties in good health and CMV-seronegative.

CDR3 in amino acids: CASSPRTGNTEAFF. For the CDR3, the DNA is TGTGCCAGTAGTCCGAGGACAGGGAACACTGAAGCTTTCTTT. V gene TRBV19 combines with J gene TRBJ1-1, with 7 bases identical to TRBD1. Germline V gene sequence: CDR1 LNHDA, CDR2 SQIVND (reference sequence). The CDR3 is 14 amino acids. The trim removed 5 bases at V and 1 base at J, leaving 4 bases unmatched.

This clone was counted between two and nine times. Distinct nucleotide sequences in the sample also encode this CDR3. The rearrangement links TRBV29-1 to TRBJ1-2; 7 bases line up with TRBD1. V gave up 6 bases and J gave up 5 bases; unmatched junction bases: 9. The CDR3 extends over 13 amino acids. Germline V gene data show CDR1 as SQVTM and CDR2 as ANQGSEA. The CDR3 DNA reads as TGCAGCGTGAATACCGGGACAGAATATGGCTACACCTTC. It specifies CSVNTGTEYGYTF.

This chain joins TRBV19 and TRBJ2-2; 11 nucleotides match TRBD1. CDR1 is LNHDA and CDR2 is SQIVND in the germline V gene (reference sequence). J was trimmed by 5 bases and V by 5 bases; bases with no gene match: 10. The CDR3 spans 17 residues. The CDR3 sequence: CASSLVPGTGGTGELFF. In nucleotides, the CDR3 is TGTGCCAGTAGTCTAGTACCCGGGACAGGGGGGACCGGGGAGCTGTTTTTT.

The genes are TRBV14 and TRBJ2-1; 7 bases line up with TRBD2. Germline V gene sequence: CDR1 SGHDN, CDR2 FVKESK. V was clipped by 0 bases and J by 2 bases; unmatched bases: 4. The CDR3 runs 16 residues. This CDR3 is CASSQELGGAYNEQFF. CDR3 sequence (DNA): TGTGCCAGCAGCCAAGAGTTGGGGGGGGCCTACAATGAGCAGTTCTTC.

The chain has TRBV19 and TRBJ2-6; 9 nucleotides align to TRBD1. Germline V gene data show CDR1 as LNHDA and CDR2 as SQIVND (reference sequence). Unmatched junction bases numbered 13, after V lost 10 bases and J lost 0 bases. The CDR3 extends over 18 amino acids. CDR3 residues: CATSRTGARLSGANVLTF. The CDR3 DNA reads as TGTGCCACCTCACGGACAGGGGCGCGCCTCTCTGGGGCCAACGTCCTGACTTTC.

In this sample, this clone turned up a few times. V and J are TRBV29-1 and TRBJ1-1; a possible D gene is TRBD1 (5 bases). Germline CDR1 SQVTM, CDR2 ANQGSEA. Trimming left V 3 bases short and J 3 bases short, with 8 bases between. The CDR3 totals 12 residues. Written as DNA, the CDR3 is TGCAGCGTTGAGCGACAGTACACTGAAGCTTTCTTT. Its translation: CSVERQYTEAFF.

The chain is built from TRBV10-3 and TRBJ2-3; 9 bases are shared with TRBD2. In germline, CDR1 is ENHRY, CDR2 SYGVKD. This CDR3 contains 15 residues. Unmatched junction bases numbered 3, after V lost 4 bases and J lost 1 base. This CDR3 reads CAISGTSEGTDTQYF. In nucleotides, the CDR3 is TGTGCCATCAGTGGGACTAGCGAGGGCACAGATACGCAGTATTTT.

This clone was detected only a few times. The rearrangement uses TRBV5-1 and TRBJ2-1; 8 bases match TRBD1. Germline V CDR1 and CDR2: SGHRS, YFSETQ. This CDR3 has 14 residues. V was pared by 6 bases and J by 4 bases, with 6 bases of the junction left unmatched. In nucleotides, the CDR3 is TGCGCCAGCACATCCGGGACAGGATACAATGAGCAGTTCTTC. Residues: CASTSGTGYNEQFF.

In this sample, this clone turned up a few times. The CDR3: CASSITKDTNTQYF. As DNA, the CDR3 is TGTGCCAGTAGTATAACAAAGGACACCAATACGCAGTATTTT. The chain links TRBV19 to TRBJ2-3; a weak D match, TRBD1 (5 bases). This CDR3 comprises 14 residues. Germline V gene lookup returns CDR1 LNHDA and CDR2 SQIVND (reference sequence). V was clipped by 2 bases and J by 7 bases, with 13 bases between them.

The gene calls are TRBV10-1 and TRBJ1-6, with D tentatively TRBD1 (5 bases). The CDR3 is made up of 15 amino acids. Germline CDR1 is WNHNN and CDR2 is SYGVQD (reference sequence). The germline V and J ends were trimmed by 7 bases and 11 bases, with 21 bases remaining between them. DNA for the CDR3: TGCGCCAGCACTGTACCTAGGATGCCGGGGGCACCCCTCCACTTT. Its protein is CASTVPRMPGAPLHF.

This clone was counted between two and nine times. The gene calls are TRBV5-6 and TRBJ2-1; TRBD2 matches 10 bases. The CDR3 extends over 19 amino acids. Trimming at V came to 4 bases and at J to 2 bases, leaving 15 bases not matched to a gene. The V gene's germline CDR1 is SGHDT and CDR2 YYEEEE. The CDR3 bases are TGTGCCAGCAGCCCCACACCTAGCGGGGGACTTTATACCTACAATGAGCAGTTCTTC. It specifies CASSPTPSGGLYTYNEQFF.

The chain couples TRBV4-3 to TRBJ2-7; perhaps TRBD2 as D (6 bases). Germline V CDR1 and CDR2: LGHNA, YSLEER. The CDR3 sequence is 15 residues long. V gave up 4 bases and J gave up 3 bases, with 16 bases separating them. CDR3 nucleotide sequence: TGCGCCAGCAGCCTGGGGCGGCAGGGAGGCTACGAGCAGTACTTC. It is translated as CASSLGRQGGYEQYF.

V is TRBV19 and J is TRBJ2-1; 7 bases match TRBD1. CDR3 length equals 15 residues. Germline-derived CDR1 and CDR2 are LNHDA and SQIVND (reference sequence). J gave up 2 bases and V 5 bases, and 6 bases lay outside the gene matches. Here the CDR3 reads CASSEGTATYNEQFF. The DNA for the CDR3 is TGTGCCAGTAGTGAGGGGACAGCGACCTACAATGAGCAGTTCTTC.

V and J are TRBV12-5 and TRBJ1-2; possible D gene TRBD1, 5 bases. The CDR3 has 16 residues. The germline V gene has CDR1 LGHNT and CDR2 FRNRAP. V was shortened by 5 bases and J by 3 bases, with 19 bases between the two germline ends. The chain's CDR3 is CASGQAPDSSHYGYTF. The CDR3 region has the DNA TGTGCTAGTGGTCAGGCCCCCGACAGTAGTCACTATGGCTACACCTTC. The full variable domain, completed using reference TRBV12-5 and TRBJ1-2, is DARVTQTPRHKVTEMGQEVTMRCQPILGHNTVFWYRQTMMQGLELLAYFRNRAPLDDSGMPKDRFSAEMPDATLATLKIQPSEPRDSAVYFCASGQAPDSSHYGYTFGSGTRLTVV.